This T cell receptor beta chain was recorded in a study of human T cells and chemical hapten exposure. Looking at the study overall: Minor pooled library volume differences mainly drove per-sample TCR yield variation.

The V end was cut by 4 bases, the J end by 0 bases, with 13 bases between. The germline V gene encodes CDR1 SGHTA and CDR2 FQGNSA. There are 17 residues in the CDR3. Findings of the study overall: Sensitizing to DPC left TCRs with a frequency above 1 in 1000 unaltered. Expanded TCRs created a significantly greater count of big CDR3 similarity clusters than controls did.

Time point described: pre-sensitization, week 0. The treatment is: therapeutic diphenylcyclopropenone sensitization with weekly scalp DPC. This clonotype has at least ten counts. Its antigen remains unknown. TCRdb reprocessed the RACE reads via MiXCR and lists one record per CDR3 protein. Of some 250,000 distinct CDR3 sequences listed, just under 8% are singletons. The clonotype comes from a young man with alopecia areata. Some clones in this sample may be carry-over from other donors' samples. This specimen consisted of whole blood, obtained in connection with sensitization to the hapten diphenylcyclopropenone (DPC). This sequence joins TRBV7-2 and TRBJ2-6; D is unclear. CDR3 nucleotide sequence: TGTGCCAGCAGCTACCCAAGACGGTCCTCTGGGGCCAACGTCCTGACTTTC. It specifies CASSYPRRSSGANVLTF.